The clone carrying this T cell receptor beta chain was counted at least ten times. Its matching antigen is unknown. This specimen belongs to a study of T cells in Graves' hyperthyroidism and ophthalmopathy. Whole-study results and caveats: Through a model of 13 V-J features, ophthalmopathy was separated from stable hyperthyroidism.

Amplification of TCR beta CDR3 regions used RNA as the template. HTBI primers drove first-round RT-PCR of the TCR CDR3. TCRdb analysed the multiplex PCR reads with MiXCR anew, one entry per CDR3 protein. The data hold some 270,000 distinct CDR3 sequences, with roughly an eighth observed a single time. V shed 4 bases, J shed 8 bases, and the junction held 7 bases outside the gene matches. This CDR3 spans 14 amino acids. From germline, CDR1 is SEHNR and CDR2 FQNEAQ (reference sequence). The rearrangement uses TRBV7-9 and TRBJ2-1; TRBD1 aligns across 8 bases. This receptor was taken from a woman aged 40-49 years with Graves' hyperthyroidism. The sequencing input was blood. Here the CDR3 DNA reads TGTGCCAGCAGCTCACAGGACAGGGCTTATGAGCAGTTCTTC. Translation gives CASSSQDRAYEQFF. The entire variable domain, with the rest obtained from reference TRBV7-9 and TRBJ2-1, is as follows: DTGVSQNPRHKITKRGQNVTFRCDPISEHNRLYWYRQTLGQGPEFLTYFQNEAQLEKSRLLSDRFSAERPKGSFSTLEIQRTEQGDSAMYLCASSSQDRAYEQFFGPGTRLTVL.